These 4 T cell receptor beta chains were sequenced from one sample in a study of blood T cell repertoires in COVID-19. Method: immunoSEQ multiplex PCR; TCRdb's copy keeps in-frame clones and lacks some. The sample includes nearly 110,000 clones, 76% seen only once; the top ten take about 6.3%. The sequencing sample was made of peripheral blood. These receptors came from a man older than 75 with COVID-19, enrolled during active disease.

The chain employs TRBV28 and TRBJ1-4, with 8 bases matching TRBD1. This CDR3 region has 13 residues. CDR1 and CDR2 from the germline V gene are MDHEN and SYDVKM. The V gene end was trimmed by 8 bases and the J gene end by 3 bases; junction bases not matched to a gene: 2. The CDR3 nucleotides read TGTGCCAGCGAGGACAGGGCTAATGAAAAACTGTTTTTT. This sequence encodes CASEDRANEKLFF.

V usage is TRBV6-5 and J usage is TRBJ2-5, with 9 bases lining up with TRBD2. After removal of 10 bases from V and 4 bases from J, the junction contained 13 bases not matched to a gene. Germline CDR1 and CDR2: MNHEY and SVGAGI. This CDR3 contains 15 residues. CDR3 residues: CATKRLAEGGETQYF. The CDR3 nucleotides are TGTGCCACCAAAAGACTAGCGGAGGGGGGAGAGACCCAGTACTTC.

This rearrangement joins TRBV9 to TRBJ1-2; 7 bases are a match to TRBD1. The CDR3 sequence is 13 residues long. The V gene's germline CDR1 is SGDLS and CDR2 YYNGEE. V dropped 2 bases and J dropped 2; count of bases not matched to a gene: 0. DNA of the CDR3: TGTGCCAGCAGCGTGGACAGGAACTATGGCTACACCTTC. Protein: CASSVDRNYGYTF.

The V gene is TRBV6-1, the J gene TRBJ2-1, with TRBD1 identical over 10 bases. Germline V gene data show CDR1 as MNHNS and CDR2 as SASEGT. This CDR3 is built from 16 residues. Germline trimming cut 0 bases from V and 8 bases from J; bases unmatched to any gene: 7. CDR3 region: CASSEADRGLNDEQFF. The CDR3, as DNA: TGTGCCAGCAGTGAAGCCGACAGGGGGCTAAACGATGAGCAGTTCTTC.